A selection of T cell receptor beta chains follows, all from one sample in a study of T cell responses to AZD1222 COVID-19 vaccine. Profiling relied on immunoSEQ multiplex PCR, and the TCRdb table lists in-frame clones only, not all of them. The sample shows roughly 110,000 clones, 90% of them seen only once. The input for sequencing was peripheral blood, taken on day 0 of AZD1222 vaccination. These receptor sequences come from an adult in good health. CDR3s include the opening cysteine and the closing phenylalanine or tryptophan. The D gene is left open where the match is weak. Expanded clones get a size class; other rows say once, few or many, or leave the size out.

J | size | V | D | DNA | CDR3
TRBJ2-1 | . | TRBV15 | . | TGTGCCACCAGCCCGACTTCCGGTTGGGAGAGCTCCTACAATGAGCAGTTCTTC | CATSPTSGWESSYNEQFF
TRBJ2-5 | . | TRBV28 | TRBD1 | TGTGCCAGCAGGCCGACAGGGGGGAGGACCCAGTACTTC | CASRPTGGRTQYF
TRBJ1-3 | . | TRBV5-1 | TRBD1 | TGCGCCAGCAGCCCGGGAGGGACAGCTGGAAACACCATATATTTT | CASSPGGTAGNTIYF
TRBJ1-5 | few | TRBV7-2 | . | TGTGCCAGCAGCTTCAGGGGACCCCCTGATCAGCCCCAGCATTTT | CASSFRGPPDQPQHF
TRBJ2-4 | . | TRBV19 | TRBD2 | TGTGCCAGTAGTATAGCGACTAGCGGACACAAAAACATTCAGTACTTC | CASSIATSGHKNIQYF
TRBJ1-1 | . | TRBV19 | . | TGTGCCAGTAGGGTCAGGGGCGATTTGAACACTGAAGCTTTCTTT | CASRVRGDLNTEAFF
TRBJ2-1 | . | TRBV2 | . | TGTGCCAGCAGCAGGCCAGAGACTTCTTCCAATGAGCAGTTCTTC | CASSRPETSSNEQFF
TRBJ1-2 | . | TRBV27 | . | TGTGCCAGCAGCCGAGAGGGATGGTATGGCTACACCTTC | CASSREGWYGYTF
TRBJ2-1 | . | TRBV7-2 | TRBD2 | TGTGCCAGCAGCTCATTAGCGGGAGCTCTATACAATGAGCAGTTCTTC | CASSSLAGALYNEQFF
TRBJ1-5 | . | TRBV27 | TRBD1 | TGTGCCAGCAGTTTGTTTGGGACAGAAAGATCCAATCAGCCCCAGCATTTT | CASSLFGTERSNQPQHF
TRBJ2-7 | . | TRBV6-5 | . | TGTGCCAGCAGTTACGGGCAGAGTAGCTCCTACGAGCAGTACTTC | CASSYGQSSSYEQYF